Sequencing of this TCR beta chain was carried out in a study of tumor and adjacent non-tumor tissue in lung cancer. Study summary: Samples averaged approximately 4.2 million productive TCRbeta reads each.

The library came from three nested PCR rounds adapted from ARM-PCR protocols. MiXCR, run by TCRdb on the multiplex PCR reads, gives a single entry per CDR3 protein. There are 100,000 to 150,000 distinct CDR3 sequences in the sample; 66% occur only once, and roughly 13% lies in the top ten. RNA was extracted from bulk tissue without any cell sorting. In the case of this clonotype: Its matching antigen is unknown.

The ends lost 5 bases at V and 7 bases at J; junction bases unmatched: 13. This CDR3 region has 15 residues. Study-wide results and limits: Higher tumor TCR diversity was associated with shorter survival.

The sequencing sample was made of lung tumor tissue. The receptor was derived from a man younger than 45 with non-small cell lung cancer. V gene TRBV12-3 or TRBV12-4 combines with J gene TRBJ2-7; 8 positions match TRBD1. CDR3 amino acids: CASSRCGTGRYEQYF. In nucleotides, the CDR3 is TGTGCCAGCAGTCGATGTGGGACAGGACGCTATGAGCAGTACTTC.